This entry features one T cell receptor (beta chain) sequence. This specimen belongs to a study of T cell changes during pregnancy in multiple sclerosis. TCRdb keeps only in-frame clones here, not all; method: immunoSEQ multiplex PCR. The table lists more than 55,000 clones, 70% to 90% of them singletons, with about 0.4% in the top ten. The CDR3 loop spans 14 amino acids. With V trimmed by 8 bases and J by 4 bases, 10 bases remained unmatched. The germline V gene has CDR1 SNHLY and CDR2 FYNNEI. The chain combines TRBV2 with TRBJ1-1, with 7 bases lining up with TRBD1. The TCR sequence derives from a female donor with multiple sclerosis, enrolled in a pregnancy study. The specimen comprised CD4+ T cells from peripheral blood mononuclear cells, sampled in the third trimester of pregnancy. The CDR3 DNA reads TGTGCCAGCGTCTTCCTTCAGGGGGGCACTGAAGCTTTCTTT. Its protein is CASVFLQGGTEAFF.